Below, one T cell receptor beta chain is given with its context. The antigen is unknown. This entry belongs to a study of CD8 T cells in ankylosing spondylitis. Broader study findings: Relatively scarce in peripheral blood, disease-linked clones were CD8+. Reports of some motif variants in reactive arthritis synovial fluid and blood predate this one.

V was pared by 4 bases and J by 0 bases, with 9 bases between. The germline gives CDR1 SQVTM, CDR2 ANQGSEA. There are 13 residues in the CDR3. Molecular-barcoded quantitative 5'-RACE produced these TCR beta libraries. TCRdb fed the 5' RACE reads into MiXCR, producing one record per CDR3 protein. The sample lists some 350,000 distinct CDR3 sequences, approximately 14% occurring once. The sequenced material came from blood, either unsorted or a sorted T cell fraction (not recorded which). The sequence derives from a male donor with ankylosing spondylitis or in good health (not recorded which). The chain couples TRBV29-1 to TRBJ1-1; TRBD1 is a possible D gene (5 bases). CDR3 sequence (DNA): TGCAGCGTTGCGGGACTCATGAACACTGAAGCTTTCTTT. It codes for CSVAGLMNTEAFF.